The rows below give T cell receptor beta chains drawn from one sample of a study of blood T cell repertoires in COVID-19. The assay was immunoSEQ multiplex PCR, and TCRdb's table has in-frame clones only and misses some. The sample consists of 200,000 to 250,000 clones, 75% to 85% of them appearing once. Input material: peripheral blood. These receptors were obtained from a woman between 40 and 55 years old who had recovered from COVID-19. The CDR3 runs from the conserved cysteine through the conserved F or W. A D gene is named only where the DNA matches it firmly. For some rows the clone size is stated as once, few or many, or as a class when expanded; others skip it.

size,D,J,length,V,DNA,CDR3
once,TRBD2,TRBJ2-5,16,TRBV7-9,TGTGCCAGCAGCTTATTTGTTAGCGGGGGTCAAGAGACCCAGTACTTC,CASSLFVSGGQETQYF
few,NA,TRBJ1-1,14,TRBV2,TGTGCCAGCAGTGTAGTGACAGTGAACACTGAAGCTTTCTTT,CASSVVTVNTEAFF
NA,NA,TRBJ1-6,13,TRBV2,TGTGCCAGCAGTGAGGGGGGGTATTCACCCCTCCACTTT,CASSEGGYSPLHF
NA,NA,TRBJ2-3,16,TRBV10-3,TGTGCCGCACTCGGACGGACAAAACGAGGAACAGATACGCAGTATTTT,CAALGRTKRGTDTQYF
few,NA,TRBJ2-1,15,TRBV4-2,TGTGCCAGCACCCCTATGTTGGTGCGGGCGGGTGAGCAGTTCTTC,CASTPMLVRAGEQFF
NA,TRBD1,TRBJ1-1,16,TRBV19,TGTGCCAGTAGTACTGGACAGGGAGGCGTTGGCACTGAAGCTTTCTTT,CASSTGQGGVGTEAFF
NA,NA,TRBJ2-6,17,TRBV5-5,TGTGCCAGCAGCTTGGCAGGCAGGGCTTCTGGGGCCAACGTCCTGACTTTC,CASSLAGRASGANVLTF
NA,NA,TRBJ2-2,15,TRBV3-1/TRBV3-2,TGTGCCAGCAGCCAAGGAGGGACGAACACCGGGGAGCTGTTTTTT,CASSQGGTNTGELFF
NA,TRBD1,TRBJ2-1,15,TRBV28,TGTGCCAGCAGGCCGGGACAGGGAGCCTACAATGAGCAGTTCTTC,CASRPGQGAYNEQFF
NA,TRBD1,TRBJ1-2,15,TRBV5-4,TGTGCCAGCAGCTTGGCCAGGGGGCCTAACTATGGCTACACCTTC,CASSLARGPNYGYTF
NA,TRBD1,TRBJ2-7,14,TRBV18,TGTGCCAGCTCCACAGGGGGCGTTTTCGACGAGCAGTACTTC,CASSTGGVFDEQYF
NA,NA,TRBJ1-2,14,TRBV7-9,TGTGCCAGCAGCTTAGAGCCGGGGGTCTATGGCTACACCTTC,CASSLEPGVYGYTF
NA,TRBD1,TRBJ2-2,16,TRBV6-4,TGTGCCAGCAGTGGACGGACAGGGGGCCGCACCGGGGAGCTGTTTTTT,CASSGRTGGRTGELFF
NA,NA,TRBJ2-5,16,TRBV7-2,TGTGCCAGCAGCACAGGGGGCGGGACTAGTCAAGAGACCCAGTACTTC,CASSTGGGTSQETQYF
NA,NA,TRBJ2-3,14,TRBV18,TGTGCCAGCTCACCACCGACAGTCACAGATACGCAGTATTTT,CASSPPTVTDTQYF
NA,TRBD1,TRBJ2-7,15,TRBV2,TGTGCCAGCAGTGAAGTTCGGGACAGACCCTACGAGCAGTACTTC,CASSEVRDRPYEQYF
few,NA,TRBJ1-2,14,TRBV19,TGTGCCAGTAGTCTAGGGATAGACAGCTATGGCTACACCTTC,CASSLGIDSYGYTF
NA,TRBD2,TRBJ2-1,17,TRBV13,TGTGCCAGCAGCTTAGGTGCGGGGGGGCCTGAATGGAATGAGCAGTTCTTC,CASSLGAGGPEWNEQFF
NA,NA,TRBJ2-3,13,TRBV7-8,TGTGCCAGCAGCTTAGCAGGGGCAGATACGCAGTATTTT,CASSLAGADTQYF
few,TRBD1,TRBJ1-5,12,TRBV19,TGTGCCAGCAGACAGGGTAATCAGCCCCAGCATTTT,CASRQGNQPQHF
NA,TRBD1,TRBJ2-5,15,TRBV7-2,TGTGCCAGCAGCTTTCTCGGGACAGGAGGGGAGACCCAGTACTTC,CASSFLGTGGETQYF
NA,NA,TRBJ2-5,15,TRBV18,TGTGCCAGCTCACTCACTTACGGGTTACAAGAGACCCAGTACTTC,CASSLTYGLQETQYF
NA,TRBD1,TRBJ1-4,15,TRBV15,TGTGCCACCAGCACCCTGACAGGGTCGAATGAAAAACTGTTTTTT,CATSTLTGSNEKLFF
NA,TRBD1,TRBJ2-1,17,TRBV28,TGTGCCAGCAGTTTATATTTTCCGGGACAGGGGGCAGATGAGCAGTTCTTC,CASSLYFPGQGADEQFF
NA,NA,TRBJ2-1,13,TRBV12-3/TRBV12-4,TGTGCCAGCAGTTTTTGGGGAGACAATGAGCAGTTCTTC,CASSFWGDNEQFF
few,NA,TRBJ1-1,13,TRBV12-3/TRBV12-4,TGTGCCAGCCAACAAATTCGGGACACTGAAGCTTTCTTT,CASQQIRDTEAFF